The clone carrying this T cell receptor (beta chain) was seen a few times. Its antigen is undetermined. The data belong to a study of CD8+ T cells in alopecia areata. Germline loops: CDR1 PRHDT, CDR2 FYEKMQ (reference sequence). The CDR3 spans 12 residues. Trimming at V came to 5 bases and at J to 10 bases, leaving 4 bases not matched to a gene. RNA was extracted and reverse transcribed into cDNA as the sequencing template. Data came from immunoSEQ multiplex PCR; TCRdb stores just in-frame clones and leaves some out. The profile shows around 120,000 clones, roughly 50% of them singletons. Lesional scalp tissue (obtained by punch biopsy) and peripheral blood were collected from alopecia areata patients. The authors sorted CD4+ and CD8+ T cells from PBMCs. Findings of the study overall: Sequences from scalp samples also cover resident alphabeta T cells of normal skin.

Material for sequencing was NKG2D-low CD8+ T cells sorted from blood. The TCR comes from a human donor with alopecia areata. The V call is TRBV13, the J call TRBJ2-1, with 8 bases lining up with TRBD2. The DNA for the CDR3 is TGTGCCAGCAGCCGGGGGGGGCCGGAGCAGTTCTTC. Residues: CASSRGGPEQFF.